This T cell receptor (beta chain) was profiled in a study of liver allograft versus peripheral blood T cells. In the study overall: A comparison was made between T cell receptor repertoires in transplanted livers and those in recipients' peripheral blood.

With 5 bases removed from V and 0 bases from J, the gap between germline ends came to 17 bases. The germline V gene has CDR1 SGHTA and CDR2 FQGNSA. The CDR3 has 17 amino acids. This clonotype is medium-sized within its sample. TCRdb re-called the reads with MiXCR, one entry per CDR3 protein. The sample contains about 1,700 distinct CDR3 sequences, 16% of which appear only once. This TCR came from a human patient who had a liver transplant. These T cells may partly come from the graft donor. J is TRBJ2-4 and V is TRBV7-2, with D possibly being TRBD1 (6 bases). Here the CDR3 reads CASSHVQGRGAKNIQYF. The CDR3 DNA is TGTGCCAGCAGCCATGTACAGGGTAGGGGAGCCAAAAACATTCAGTACTTC. Drawing the rest from reference TRBV7-2 and TRBJ2-4, the complete variable domain is GAGVSQSPSNKVTEKGKDVELRCDPISGHTALYWYRQSLGQGLEFLIYFQGNSAPDKSGLPSDRFSAERTGGSVSTLTIQRTQQEDSAVYLCASSHVQGRGAKNIQYFGAGTRLSVL.